The source of this T cell receptor beta chain is a study of OX40 agonist ivuxolimab in advanced cancers. Study background: Every 2 weeks, ivuxolimab was infused into the patients intravenously at between 0.01 and 10 mg/kg.

TCRdb's copy holds only in-frame clones and misses some; the assay was immunoSEQ multiplex PCR. The profile shows about 73,000 clones, 85% to 90% of them singletons. The germline V gene encodes CDR1 SGHTA and CDR2 FQGTGA. Trimming removed 5 bases at V and 7 bases at J, with 18 bases between. There are 14 residues in the CDR3. The TCR was taken from an adult with an advanced solid tumor such as melanoma, head and neck, liver or kidney cancer. Material: CD4+ or CD8+ T cells sorted from blood, obtained in a trial of the OX40 agonist ivuxolimab. V is TRBV7-3 and J is TRBJ2-7; D may match TRBD1 or TRBD2 (5 bases each). The CDR3 bases are TGTGCCAGCAGCCTGGTCGGGGCAGTTGGGGAGCAGTACTTC. This gives the protein CASSLVGAVGEQYF.